The 32 T cell receptor beta chains below were found in one sample sequenced in a study of vaccination and CD4 T cells after COVID-19. Their antigens are not known. The Oncomine TCR Beta short-read assay sequenced DNA from cultured CD4+ T cells. TCRdb itself ran the PCR reads through MiXCR, one entry per CDR3 protein. The sample consists of 3,000 to 4,000 distinct CDR3 sequences, roughly 70% of them appearing once. As for treatment: roughly 11-day PBMC culture with coronavirus spike peptide pools or control peptides (ViraFEST assay). What was sequenced was CD4+ T cells from blood, cultured in vitro. Receptors originate from a human donor who had recovered from COVID-19.

The chain joins TRBV10-3 to TRBJ1-2; TRBD1 aligns across 8 bases. The CDR3 contains 13 residues. The J segment lost 4 bases and the V segment lost 7 bases, leaving 5 bases of the junction unmatched. Germline V gives CDR1 ENHRY, CDR2 SYGVKD. CDR3 sequence (DNA): TGTGCCATCAACTCAGGGGGCGGCTATGGCTACACCTTC. It yields the protein CAINSGGGYGYTF.

This clonotype was found a few times. The CDR3 DNA follows: TGTGCCAGCAGCGTAGTCACAGGTTGGAACACCGGGGAGCTGTTTTTT. Translated: CASSVVTGWNTGELFF. This chain uses TRBV9 with TRBJ2-2; D is possibly TRBD1 (5 bases). The CDR3 sequence is 16 residues long. V shed 0 bases and J shed 1 base, with 10 bases lying between them. The germline gives CDR1 SGDLS, CDR2 YYNGEE.

The V and J genes are TRBV10-3 and TRBJ2-1; maybe TRBD2 (5 bases). V lost 4 bases, J lost 9 bases, and 10 bases lay in between. Per germline, CDR1 ENHRY and CDR2 SYGVKD. The CDR3 totals 12 residues. The CDR3 sequence: CAISGSGSEQFF. CDR3 coding DNA: TGTGCCATCAGTGGGTCGGGAAGTGAGCAGTTCTTC.

The V and J genes are TRBV2 and TRBJ1-1, with D unresolved. The V and J ends lost 6 bases and 2 bases respectively, with 22 bases between them. Germline V gene lookup returns CDR1 SNHLY and CDR2 FYNNEI. CDR3 length: 17 residues. The CDR3 bases are TGTGCCAGCAGAGGCGGGAGAAGGTCGCCTCTAAACACTGAAGCTTTCTTT. Translation gives CASRGGRRSPLNTEAFF.

V gene TRBV27 combines with J gene TRBJ1-3, with TRBD1 matching over 7 bases. Losses at the gene ends were 6 bases for V and 0 bases for J; bases not matched to a gene: 14. There are 18 residues in the CDR3. The germline gives CDR1 MNHEY, CDR2 SMNVEV (reference sequence). The CDR3 protein is CASRGAGTAGGSGNTIYF. The CDR3 DNA reads TGTGCCAGCAGGGGAGCCGGGACAGCCGGGGGCTCTGGAAACACCATATATTTT.

CDR3 in DNA: TGTGCCAGCACACTCCGGGGACTAGCGGGGGCGTCGGGAGATACGCAGTATTTT. Translated, it gives CASTLRGLAGASGDTQYF. The chain carries TRBV7-2 and TRBJ2-3; TRBD2 agrees at 14 bases. J lost 5 bases, V lost 7 bases, and 14 bases had no gene match. This CDR3 is built from 18 residues. Germline V gives CDR1 SGHTA, CDR2 FQGNSA.

The chain links TRBV19 to TRBJ1-1, with 7 bases aligning to TRBD1. Trimming took 3 bases from V and 3 from J; bases not matched to a gene: 10. The germline CDR1 and CDR2 sequences are LNHDA and SQIVND (reference sequence). The CDR3 runs 16 residues. DNA for the CDR3: TGTGCCAGTAGTATGGACAGGTACAGGGATTACACTGAAGCTTTCTTT. As protein: CASSMDRYRDYTEAFF.

This clonotype has only a few counts. The chain couples TRBV24-1 to TRBJ2-3; D gene unclear. In germline, CDR1 is KGHDR, CDR2 SFDVKD. Trimming took off 8 bases at V and 7 bases at J, with 0 bases between the two ends. The CDR3 spans 8 residues. The CDR3 DNA sequence: TGTGCCACCAATACGCAGTATTTT. This sequence encodes CATNTQYF.

The CDR3 DNA is TGTGCCAGCAGCTTAGCGGCCACAGATACGCAGTATTTT. Translated, it gives CASSLAATDTQYF. The genes are TRBV7-9 and TRBJ2-3; D ambiguous. Germline V gene data show CDR1 as SEHNR and CDR2 as FQNEAQ (reference sequence). V lost 0 bases and J lost 2, with 3 bases in between. The CDR3 consists of 13 residues.

The CDR3 here is CASSQQRGTSYEQYF. CDR3 nucleotide sequence: TGTGCCAGCTCACAACAACGTGGAACCTCCTACGAGCAGTACTTC. The V call is TRBV18, the J call TRBJ2-7; no reliable D call. Germline CDR1 is KGHSH and CDR2 is LQKENI. The CDR3 loop spans 15 amino acids. Trimming removed 4 bases from V and 0 bases from J, with 13 bases in between.

The chain is built from TRBV27 and TRBJ1-2, with D possibly TRBD1 on 6 matching bases. CDR3 length: 14 amino acids. Germline lookup yields CDR1 MNHEY and CDR2 SMNVEV (reference sequence). The V end was cut by 6 bases, the J end by 2 bases, with 13 bases between. CDR3 DNA: TGTGCCAGCAGAGCGACGGGGGGCAACTATGGCTACACCTTC. This encodes CASRATGGNYGYTF.

The rearrangement uses TRBV4-1 and TRBJ1-5, with unresolved D. V was cut by 1 base and J by 0 bases, with 22 bases left in between. The CDR3 contains 20 residues. Germline CDR1 is MGHRA and CDR2 is YSYEKL. The CDR3 coding sequence is TGCGCCAGCAGCCAAGTTGCCTTAACGAGTTTCCCCCTTAGCAATCAGCCCCAGCATTTT. Protein product: CASSQVALTSFPLSNQPQHF.

The V gene is TRBV7-9, the J gene TRBJ1-1; D unclear. CDR3 length equals 15 residues. The V end lost 11 bases, the J end lost 5 bases, and 24 bases lay between the germline ends. CDR1 and CDR2 (germline): SEHNR, FQNEAQ (reference sequence). The CDR3 DNA sequence: TGTGCCGGCGATATCCTCTCGGGGAAGAGGACTGAAGCTTTCTTT. It encodes CAGDILSGKRTEAFF.

The chain employs TRBV7-3 and TRBJ2-2; tentatively, D is TRBD1 (5 bases). Germline CDR1 reads SGHTA; CDR2 reads FQGTGA. The V end was cut by 2 bases, the J end by 0 bases, with 10 bases between. The CDR3 runs 16 residues. In DNA, the CDR3 is TGTGCCAGCAGCTTAGTCAGGGCGGCGAACACCGGGGAGCTGTTTTTT. This sequence encodes CASSLVRAANTGELFF.

This clonotype was observed a handful of times. The CDR3 spells CAISENGAYEQYF. Written as DNA, the CDR3 is TGTGCCATCAGCGAGAATGGGGCCTACGAGCAGTACTTC. The rearrangement uses TRBV10-3 and TRBJ2-7; no firm D call. Germline V gives CDR1 ENHRY, CDR2 SYGVKD. V shed 6 bases and J shed 2 bases, with 11 bases lying between them. CDR3 size: 13 residues.

The rearrangement links TRBV6-5 to TRBJ2-3, with 7 bases lining up with TRBD1. Germline V gene lookup returns CDR1 MNHEY and CDR2 SVGAGI. Germline trimming cut 4 bases from V and 6 bases from J; bases unmatched to any gene: 7. The CDR3 runs to 14 residues. The CDR3: CASSSGGRGDTQYF. As DNA, the CDR3 is TGTGCCAGCAGTTCAGGGGGTAGGGGTGATACGCAGTATTTT.

This clonotype was found once. CDR3 amino acids: CASSPLGAANNSPLHF. The CDR3 bases are TGTGCCAGCAGCCCACTGGGGGCGGCTAATAATTCACCCCTCCACTTT. The V gene is TRBV7-2, the J gene TRBJ1-6; D might be TRBD1 (6 bases). The V gene's germline CDR1 is SGHTA and CDR2 FQGNSA. V dropped 5 bases and J dropped 5 bases, with 16 bases sitting between them. The CDR3 extends over 16 amino acids.

The V gene is TRBV7-2, the J gene TRBJ1-5; D uncertain. With 4 bases removed from V and 12 bases from J, the gap between germline ends came to 10 bases. The CDR3 contains 11 residues. CDR1 SGHTA and CDR2 FQGNSA come from the germline V gene. The CDR3 DNA sequence: TGTGCCAGCAGCTCCCGACTTCTCCAGCATTTT. Its translation is CASSSRLLQHF. The variable domain in full, with the rest retrieved from reference TRBV7-2 and TRBJ1-5, is GAGVSQSPSNKVTEKGKDVELRCDPISGHTALYWYRQSLGQGLEFLIYFQGNSAPDKSGLPSDRFSAERTGGSVSTLTIQRTQQEDSAVYLCASSSRLLQHFGDGTRLSIL.

Concerning this clonotype: The DNA is omitted, as the CDR3 cannot be located on it reliably, and the CDR3 follows TCRdb's listing. This chain links TRBV7-5 with TRBJ1-1; the D call of TRBD1 is as the table states it, not checked on the DNA. TRBV7-5 has pseudogene status. The CDR3 is 20 amino acids in total, end residues counted. CDR3 residues: CISVPEAYRTGYTRDTEAFF.

This chain links TRBV5-1 with TRBJ2-2, with TRBD1 identical over 11 bases. The CDR3 extends over 17 amino acids. The junction had 3 bases not matched to a gene; V was cut back by 1 base and J by 1 base. CDR1 is SGHRS and CDR2 is YFSETQ in the germline V gene. Written as DNA, the CDR3 is TGCGCCAGCAGCTTGCGGACAGGGGGCCGGAACACCGGGGAGCTGTTTTTT. Protein product: CASSLRTGGRNTGELFF.

The table lists this clonotype with a few counts. V is TRBV25-1 and J is TRBJ1-4; 7 bases match TRBD1. Germline V lookup: CDR1 MGHDK, CDR2 SYGVNS. CDR3 length equals 13 residues. J lost 7 bases, V lost 5 bases, and 4 bases had no gene match. The CDR3 nucleotides are TGTGCCAGCAGTTGGACAGGAGCTGAAAAACTGTTTTTT. Encoded protein: CASSWTGAEKLFF.

This rearrangement joins TRBV7-9 to TRBJ1-2; no clear D. V was clipped by 1 base and J by 8 bases, with 26 bases between them. CDR1 is SEHNR and CDR2 is FQNEAQ in the germline V gene (reference sequence). The CDR3 is 18 amino acids. In DNA, the CDR3 is TGTGCCAGCAGCTTAGTACTGGCCCGGGATCTCCTACAAAGGGGCTACACCTTC. Protein product: CASSLVLARDLLQRGYTF.

This clonotype was counted between two and nine times. The chain links TRBV10-3 to TRBJ2-3; 7 positions agree with TRBD1. Per germline, CDR1 ENHRY and CDR2 SYGVKD. The CDR3 length is 15 residues. V trimming: 8 bases; J trimming: 0 bases; junction bases outside the gene matches: 8. The CDR3 region has the DNA TGTGCCATCGGGTCCACAGGGGTAAGCACAGATACGCAGTATTTT. Its protein product is CAIGSTGVSTDTQYF.

The chain has TRBV7-6 and TRBJ2-3, with D possibly matching TRBD1 (6 bases). Trimming took off 5 bases at V and 5 bases at J, with 20 bases between the two ends. The CDR3 runs 16 residues. Germline CDR1 SGHVS, CDR2 FNYEAQ. CDR3 bases: TGTGCCAGCAGCACCTGGGGGCGAAATGGGGGAGATACGCAGTATTTT. It codes for CASSTWGRNGGDTQYF.

The count of this clonotype is one. This chain connects TRBV12-3 or TRBV12-4 to TRBJ1-2; D gene unclear. V dropped 4 bases and J dropped 5 bases, with 14 bases sitting between them. This CDR3 is 14 amino acids long. The CDR3 nucleotides read TGTGCCAGCAGTTCCCTCGTGGGAGGGTATGGCTACACCTTC. Translated: CASSSLVGGYGYTF.

The rearrangement uses TRBV12-3 or TRBV12-4 and TRBJ2-7; 7 positions match TRBD2. This CDR3 region has 13 residues. J gave up 7 bases and V 6 bases, and 9 bases lay outside the gene matches. The CDR3: CASSPSSGIEQYF. CDR3 bases: TGTGCCAGCAGCCCTTCTAGCGGTATTGAGCAGTACTTC.

The chain carries TRBV27 and TRBJ1-1; D gene ambiguous. Trimming removed 3 bases at V and 1 base at J, with 12 bases between. The CDR3 covers 15 residues. Germline values: CDR1 MNHEY, CDR2 SMNVEV (reference sequence). The CDR3 spells CASSLARRANTEAFF. DNA of the CDR3: TGTGCCAGCAGTTTGGCCAGGAGGGCGAACACTGAAGCTTTCTTT.

The rearrangement uses TRBV12-3 or TRBV12-4 and TRBJ1-2; D is unclear. This CDR3 is 13 amino acids long. V was cut by 2 bases and J by 4 bases, with 8 bases left in between. In nucleotides, the CDR3 is TGTGCCAGCAGTTTAAGGGCCGGCTATGGCTACACCTTC. It is translated as CASSLRAGYGYTF.

The J gene is TRBJ1-5, the V gene TRBV2, with 8 bases fitting TRBD1. Germline V CDR1 and CDR2: SNHLY, FYNNEI. The V segment lost 6 bases and the J segment 6 bases; nucleotides outside the gene matches: 7. The CDR3 loop spans 14 amino acids. CDR3 sequence: CASSGQGGVQPQHF. The CDR3 nucleotides are TGTGCCAGCAGCGGACAGGGTGGGGTTCAGCCCCAGCATTTT.

This clonotype qualifies as hyperexpanded. The J gene is TRBJ2-5, the V gene TRBV20-1; D gene ambiguous. V shed 1 base and J shed 3 bases, with 3 bases lying between them. Germline V gene lookup returns CDR1 DFQATT and CDR2 SNEGSKA (reference sequence). The CDR3 has 11 residues. The CDR3 bases are TGCAGTGCTAGAGGGGAAGAGACCCAGTACTTC. Translated: CSARGEETQYF.

V gene TRBV2 combines with J gene TRBJ1-2; 8 positions agree with TRBD1. The CDR3 loop spans 13 amino acids. Looked up from germline, CDR1 is SNHLY and CDR2 is FYNNEI. The V and J ends lost 6 bases and 7 bases, in that order; junction bases with no gene match: 7. The CDR3 nucleotides are TGTGCCAGCAGCCTGACAGGGGCGGTTGGCTACACCTTC. Translation gives CASSLTGAVGYTF.

This chain connects TRBV15 to TRBJ1-5, with unresolved D. V dropped 0 bases and J dropped 7 bases, with 4 bases sitting between them. CDR1 and CDR2 (germline): LNHNV, YYDKDF (reference sequence). This CDR3 has 12 amino acids. In nucleotides, the CDR3 is TGTGCCACCAGCAGAGACAGACAGCCCCAGCATTTT. This gives the protein CATSRDRQPQHF.